Below, 23 T cell receptor beta chains from the same sample are listed, as sequenced in a study of blood T cell repertoires in COVID-19. Some clones are missing from TCRdb's copy, which holds only in-frame ones; the method was immunoSEQ multiplex PCR. Of some 23,000 clones listed, roughly 76% are singletons. Sequencing was done on a sample of peripheral blood. All receptors come from an elderly woman with acute or convalescent COVID-19.

This sequence joins TRBV12-3 or TRBV12-4 and TRBJ2-5, with D maybe TRBD1 (5 bases). V lost 9 bases to trimming and J lost 5 bases, with 13 bases between them. This CDR3 is 12 amino acids long. The CDR3 bases are TGTGCCAGTGGGGCTGTAAGGGAGACCCAGTACTTC. This translates into CASGAVRETQYF.

The chain has TRBV6-6 and TRBJ1-1; 7 bases agree with TRBD1. Germline-derived CDR1 and CDR2 are MNHNY and SVGAGI (reference sequence). Trimming cost V 2 bases and J 3 bases; bases outside gene matches: 3. The CDR3 is made up of 14 amino acids. Written as DNA, the CDR3 is TGTGCCAGCAGTTACCGACAGGGCGACACTGAAGCTTTCTTT. Translating it yields CASSYRQGDTEAFF.

This clone was observed a handful of times. CDR3 DNA sequence: TGTGCCAGCAGCCCCCGACAGGGGGCCGGCGAGCAGTACTTC. Residues: CASSPRQGAGEQYF. The V call is TRBV7-9, the J call TRBJ2-7, with 10 bases matching TRBD1. V was clipped by 5 bases and J by 6 bases; unmatched bases: 7. The CDR3 is 14 residues long. Per germline, CDR1 SEHNR and CDR2 FQNEAQ (reference sequence).

The chain links TRBV9 to TRBJ2-7; 9 bases are shared with TRBD1. Germline V gene sequence: CDR1 SGDLS, CDR2 YYNGEE. V trimming: 4 bases; J trimming: 5 bases; junction bases outside the gene matches: 7. The CDR3 totals 14 residues. The CDR3 sequence is CASSFGTGSDEQYF. The CDR3 DNA reads as TGTGCCAGCAGCTTCGGGACAGGGAGCGACGAGCAGTACTTC.

V is TRBV7-6 and J is TRBJ2-6; D not resolved. V was trimmed by 5 bases and J by 0 bases, leaving 17 bases between them. Germline V gene lookup returns CDR1 SGHVS and CDR2 FNYEAQ. The CDR3 covers 18 residues. CDR3: CASSMVGPLNSGANVLTF. In DNA form, the CDR3 reads TGTGCCAGCAGCATGGTTGGCCCGCTTAACTCTGGGGCCAACGTCCTGACTTTC.

This CDR3 reads CASSLGRALNTEAFF. In nucleotides, the CDR3 is TGCGCCAGCAGCTTGGGCAGGGCCCTGAACACTGAAGCTTTCTTT. The rearrangement joins TRBV5-1 to TRBJ1-1; D possibly corresponds to TRBD1 (5 bases). V dropped 0 bases and J dropped 0 bases, with 9 bases sitting between them. The V gene's germline CDR1 is SGHRS and CDR2 YFSETQ. The CDR3 runs to 15 residues.

This clone showed up just once. The J gene is TRBJ1-3, the V gene TRBV25-1, with TRBD1 as a possible D gene (5 bases). The CDR3 is 17 residues long. V lost 3 bases to trimming and J lost 0 bases, with 15 bases between them. CDR1 is MGHDK and CDR2 is SYGVNS in the germline V gene. The CDR3 region is CASSEVRQPSSGNTIYF. The CDR3, as DNA: TGTGCCAGCAGTGAGGTTCGACAGCCAAGCTCTGGAAACACCATATATTTT.

V and J are TRBV4-2 and TRBJ2-7, with D perhaps matching TRBD1 (5 bases). The V and J ends lost 3 bases and 2 bases respectively, with 8 bases between them. Per germline, CDR1 LGHNA and CDR2 YNFKEQ. There are 13 residues in the CDR3. CDR3 in amino acids: CASSQGPTYEQYF. The CDR3, as DNA: TGTGCCAGCAGCCAGGGGCCAACCTACGAGCAGTACTTC.

The chain recombines TRBV12-3 or TRBV12-4 with TRBJ1-2, with TRBD1 identical over 9 bases. The J segment lost 8 bases and the V segment lost 5 bases, leaving 6 bases of the junction unmatched. This CDR3 contains 13 residues. Here the CDR3 reads CASSTGTGHGYTF. The CDR3 DNA sequence: TGTGCCAGCAGTACCGGGACAGGGCACGGCTACACCTTC.

The chain is built from TRBV9 and TRBJ2-3; D perhaps matches TRBD2 (6 bases). The CDR3 is made up of 14 amino acids. Germline values: CDR1 SGDLS, CDR2 YYNGEE. Between the trimmed V and J ends, which lost 4 bases and 8 bases, there was a span of 17 bases. CDR3 amino acids: CASSSSPGVGTQYF. CDR3 coding DNA: TGTGCCAGCAGCAGCAGCCCGGGGGTGGGTACGCAGTATTTT.

The chain uses TRBV10-3 and TRBJ2-5, with D possibly matching TRBD1 (6 bases). Germline V lookup: CDR1 ENHRY, CDR2 SYGVKD. This CDR3 region has 15 residues. Trimming stripped 3 bases from V and 4 bases from J, with 15 bases between. This CDR3 is CAISDVGQGTETQYF. The CDR3 nucleotides read TGTGCCATCAGTGACGTGGGGCAGGGGACAGAGACCCAGTACTTC.

The chain is built from TRBV2 and TRBJ1-1; TRBD1 agrees at 8 bases. The CDR3 contains 14 residues. The V gene's germline CDR1 is SNHLY and CDR2 FYNNEI. The trim removed 7 bases at V and 1 base at J, leaving 5 bases unmatched. The CDR3 here is CASTWGTGNTEAFF. The CDR3 nucleotides are TGTGCCAGCACCTGGGGGACAGGGAACACTGAAGCTTTCTTT.

The chain has TRBV9 and TRBJ2-2, with TRBD1 matching over 7 bases. V was clipped by 0 bases and J by 5 bases; unmatched bases: 7. Germline V gene sequence: CDR1 SGDLS, CDR2 YYNGEE. This CDR3 is built from 16 residues. The CDR3 sequence: CASSVGHRGSTGELFF. The CDR3 coding sequence is TGTGCCAGCAGCGTAGGTCACAGGGGATCGACCGGGGAGCTGTTTTTT.

The CDR3 spells CASSLGGRGQETQYF. The DNA of the CDR3 is TGCGCCAGCAGCTTAGGCGGGAGAGGACAAGAGACCCAGTACTTC. The chain couples TRBV5-1 to TRBJ2-5; TRBD2 aligns across 7 bases. From germline, CDR1 is SGHRS and CDR2 YFSETQ. J gave up 2 bases and V 2 bases, and 6 bases lay outside the gene matches. The CDR3 is made up of 15 amino acids.

The chain recombines TRBV11-1 with TRBJ2-7, with 7 bases lining up with TRBD1. V was clipped by 0 bases and J by 3 bases; unmatched bases: 5. The germline V gene has CDR1 SGHAT and CDR2 FQDESV (reference sequence). The CDR3 is 15 residues long. CDR3: CASSLAPGTVYEQYF. In nucleotides, the CDR3 is TGTGCCAGCAGCTTAGCCCCCGGGACAGTCTACGAGCAGTACTTC.

In this sample, this clone turned up a few times. V and J are TRBV3-1 (or the pseudogene TRBV3-2) and TRBJ2-7; a weak D match, TRBD1 (5 bases). The V gene's germline CDR1 is LGHDT and CDR2 YNNKEL (reference sequence). V was trimmed by 1 base and J by 2 bases, leaving 9 bases between them. The CDR3 runs 14 residues. Written as DNA, the CDR3 is TGTGCCAGCAGCCAAGCGGTGACAGCCTACGAGCAGTACTTC. Translated: CASSQAVTAYEQYF.

The chain employs TRBV12-3 or TRBV12-4 and TRBJ2-1; D remains unclear. V was shortened by 6 bases and J by 3 bases, with 9 bases between the two germline ends. The CDR3 is 13 amino acids. Here the CDR3 reads CASRVGSYNEQFF. CDR3 sequence (DNA): TGTGCCAGCAGGGTGGGCAGCTACAATGAGCAGTTCTTC.

The chain links TRBV7-6 to TRBJ1-2, with unresolved D. Germline loops: CDR1 SGHVS, CDR2 FNYEAQ. With 5 bases removed from V and 5 bases from J, the gap between germline ends came to 18 bases. The CDR3 contains 15 residues. The DNA for the CDR3 is TGTGCCAGCAGCCCGTACGGGGATCAGAATTATGGCTACACCTTC. Protein sequence: CASSPYGDQNYGYTF.

DNA for the CDR3: TGTGCCAGCAGTGAAGACAGGGCCGGGGCCAACGTCCTGACTTTC. It encodes CASSEDRAGANVLTF. The J gene is TRBJ2-6, the V gene TRBV2, with D maybe TRBD1 (6 bases). In germline, CDR1 is SNHLY, CDR2 FYNNEI. CDR3 size: 15 residues. Trimming took 1 base from V and 4 from J, leaving 8 bases between them.

The chain links TRBV18 to TRBJ2-3; the D gene is possibly TRBD2 (5 bases). There are 14 residues in the CDR3. CDR1 KGHSH and CDR2 LQKENI come from the germline V gene. Trimming pared 0 bases from V and 2 bases from J, leaving 6 bases between. The CDR3 sequence is CASSPPEATDTQYF. DNA of the CDR3: TGTGCCAGCTCACCACCGGAGGCCACAGATACGCAGTATTTT.

The chain joins TRBV27 to TRBJ2-1; the match to TRBD1 covers 8 bases. The germline CDR1 and CDR2 sequences are MNHEY and SMNVEV (reference sequence). Trimming cost V 8 bases and J 5 bases; bases outside gene matches: 11. The CDR3 has 15 residues. The CDR3 DNA reads TGTGCCAGCTCTCTCGGAGGACAGGGAAACAATGAGCAGTTCTTC. Encoded protein: CASSLGGQGNNEQFF.

V is TRBV11-3 and J is TRBJ2-1; 9 bases map to TRBD2. Germline V gene data show CDR1 as SGHNT and CDR2 as YENEEA. The CDR3 spans 15 residues. V dropped 5 bases and J dropped 2; count of bases not matched to a gene: 4. The CDR3 here is CASSVSGSPYNEQFF. The CDR3, as DNA: TGTGCCAGCAGCGTTAGCGGGAGCCCCTACAATGAGCAGTTCTTC.

Of note for this clone: An end of the junction does not agree with germline; a read error may underlie this. The rearrangement links TRBV7-7 to TRBJ2-5, with 7 bases matching TRBD2. Germline-derived CDR1 and CDR2 are SSHAT and FNYEAQ (reference sequence). CDR3 length: 15 residues. Here the CDR3 reads CASSSGTTAQETQYF. CDR3 nucleotide sequence: TGTGCTAGCAGCTCCGGGACTACCGCCCAGGAGACCCAGTACTTC.